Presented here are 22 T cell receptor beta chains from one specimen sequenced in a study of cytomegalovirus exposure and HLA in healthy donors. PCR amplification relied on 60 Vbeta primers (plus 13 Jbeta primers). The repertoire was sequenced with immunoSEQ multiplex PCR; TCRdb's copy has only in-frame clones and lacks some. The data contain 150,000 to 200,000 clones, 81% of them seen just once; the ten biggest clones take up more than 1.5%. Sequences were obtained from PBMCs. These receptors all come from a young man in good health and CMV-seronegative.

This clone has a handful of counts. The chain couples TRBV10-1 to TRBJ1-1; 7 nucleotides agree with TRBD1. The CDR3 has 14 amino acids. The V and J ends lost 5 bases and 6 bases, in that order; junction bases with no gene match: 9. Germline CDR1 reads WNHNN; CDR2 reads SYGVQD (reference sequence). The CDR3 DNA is TGCGCCAGCAGTACCGACAGGGATGGAGCTGAAGCTTTCTTT. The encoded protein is CASSTDRDGAEAFF.

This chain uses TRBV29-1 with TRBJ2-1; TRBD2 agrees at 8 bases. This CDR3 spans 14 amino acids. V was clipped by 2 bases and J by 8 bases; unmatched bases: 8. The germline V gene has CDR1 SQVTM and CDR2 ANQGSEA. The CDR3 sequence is CSVEISGTRYEQFF. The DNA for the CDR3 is TGCAGCGTTGAAATCTCCGGGACTAGATATGAGCAGTTCTTC.

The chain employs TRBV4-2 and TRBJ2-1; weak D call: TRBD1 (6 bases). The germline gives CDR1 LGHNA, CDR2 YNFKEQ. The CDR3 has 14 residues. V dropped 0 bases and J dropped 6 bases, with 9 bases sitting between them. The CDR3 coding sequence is TGTGCCAGCAGCCAAGATGGGACACTCAATGAGCAGTTCTTC. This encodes CASSQDGTLNEQFF.

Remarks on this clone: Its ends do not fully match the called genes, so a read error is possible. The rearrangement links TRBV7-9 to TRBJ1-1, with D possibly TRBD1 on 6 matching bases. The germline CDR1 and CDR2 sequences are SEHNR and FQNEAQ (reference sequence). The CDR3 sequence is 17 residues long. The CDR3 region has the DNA TGTTCCAGCAGCTTAGTGAGGTGGGCAGGGGTGAACACTGAAGCTTTCTTT. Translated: CSSSLVRWAGVNTEAFF.

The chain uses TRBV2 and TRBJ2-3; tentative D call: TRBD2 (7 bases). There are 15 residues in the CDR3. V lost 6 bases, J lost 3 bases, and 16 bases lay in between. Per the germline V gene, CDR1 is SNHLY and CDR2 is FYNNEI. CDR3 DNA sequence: TGTGCCAGCAGCTCTGAGGGGGGGGGTACAGATACGCAGTATTTT. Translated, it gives CASSSEGGGTDTQYF.

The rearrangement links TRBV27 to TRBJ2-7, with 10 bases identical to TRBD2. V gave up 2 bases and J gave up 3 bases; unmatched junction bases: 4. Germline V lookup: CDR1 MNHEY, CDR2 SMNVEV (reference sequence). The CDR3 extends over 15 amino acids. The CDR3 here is CASSLASGGFYEQYF. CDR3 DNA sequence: TGTGCCAGCAGTTTAGCTAGCGGGGGTTTCTACGAGCAGTACTTC.

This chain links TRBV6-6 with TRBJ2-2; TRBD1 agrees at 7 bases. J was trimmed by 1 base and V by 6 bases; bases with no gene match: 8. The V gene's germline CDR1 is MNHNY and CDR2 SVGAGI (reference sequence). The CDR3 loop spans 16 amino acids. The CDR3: CASRPTRTGNTGELFF. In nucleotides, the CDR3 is TGTGCCAGCAGGCCCACCCGGACAGGGAACACCGGGGAGCTGTTTTTT.

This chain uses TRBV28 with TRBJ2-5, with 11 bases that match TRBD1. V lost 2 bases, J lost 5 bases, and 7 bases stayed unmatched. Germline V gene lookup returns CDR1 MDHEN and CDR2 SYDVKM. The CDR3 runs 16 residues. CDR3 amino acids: CASSLPGQGAWETQYF. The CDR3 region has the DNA TGTGCCAGCAGTTTACCCGGACAGGGGGCTTGGGAGACCCAGTACTTC.

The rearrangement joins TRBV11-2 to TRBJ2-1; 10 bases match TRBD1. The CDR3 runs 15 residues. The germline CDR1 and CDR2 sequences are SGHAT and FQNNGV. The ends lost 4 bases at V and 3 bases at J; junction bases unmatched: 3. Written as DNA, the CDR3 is TGTGCCAGCAGCTCGACAGGGGGCGTCTACAATGAGCAGTTCTTC. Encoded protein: CASSSTGGVYNEQFF.

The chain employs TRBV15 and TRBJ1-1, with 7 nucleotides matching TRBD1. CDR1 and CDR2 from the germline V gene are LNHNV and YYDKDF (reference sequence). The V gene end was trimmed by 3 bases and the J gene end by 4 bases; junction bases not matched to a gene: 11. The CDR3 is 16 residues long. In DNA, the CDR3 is TGTGCCACCAGCAGTGCACGACAGGGTCTAGGCACTGAAGCTTTCTTT. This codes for CATSSARQGLGTEAFF.

Here the CDR3 reads CASSARLAGGPTDTQYF. The CDR3 nucleotides read TGTGCCAGCAGCGCCCGACTAGCGGGAGGGCCCACAGATACGCAGTATTTT. The V gene is TRBV5-6, the J gene TRBJ2-3, with TRBD2 matching 14 bases. With V trimmed by 4 bases and J by 2 bases, 6 bases remained unmatched. Germline assignment: CDR1 SGHDT and CDR2 YYEEEE. The CDR3 is made up of 17 amino acids.

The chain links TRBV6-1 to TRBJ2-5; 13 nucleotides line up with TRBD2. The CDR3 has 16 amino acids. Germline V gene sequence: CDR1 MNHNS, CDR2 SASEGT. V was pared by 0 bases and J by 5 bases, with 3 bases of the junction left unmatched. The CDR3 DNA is TGTGCCAGCAGTGAAGCAACTAGCGGGGGGGTGGAGACCCAGTACTTC. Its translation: CASSEATSGGVETQYF.

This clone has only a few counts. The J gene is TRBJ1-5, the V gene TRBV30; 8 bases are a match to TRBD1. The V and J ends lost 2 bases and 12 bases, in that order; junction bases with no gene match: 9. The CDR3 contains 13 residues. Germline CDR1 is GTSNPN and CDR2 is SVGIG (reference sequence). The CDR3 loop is CAWSNQGARIQHF. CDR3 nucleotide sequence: TGTGCCTGGAGTAACCAGGGGGCGCGTATCCAGCATTTT.

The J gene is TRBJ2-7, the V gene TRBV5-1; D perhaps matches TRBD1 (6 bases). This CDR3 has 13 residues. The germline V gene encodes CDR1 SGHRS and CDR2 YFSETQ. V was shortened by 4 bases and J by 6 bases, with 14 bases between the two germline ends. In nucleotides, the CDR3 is TGCGCCAGCAGCCCAACAGGGATCAGCGAGCAGTACTTC. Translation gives CASSPTGISEQYF.

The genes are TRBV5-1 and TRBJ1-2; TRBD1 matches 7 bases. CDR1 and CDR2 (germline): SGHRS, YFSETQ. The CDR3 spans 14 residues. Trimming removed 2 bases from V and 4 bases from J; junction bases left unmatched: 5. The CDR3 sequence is CASSLGQVPYGYTF. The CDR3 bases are TGCGCCAGCAGCTTAGGACAGGTCCCCTATGGCTACACCTTC.

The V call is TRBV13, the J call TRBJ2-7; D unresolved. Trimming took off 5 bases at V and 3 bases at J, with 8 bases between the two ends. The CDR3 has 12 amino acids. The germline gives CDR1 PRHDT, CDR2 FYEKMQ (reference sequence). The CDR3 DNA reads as TGTGCCAGCAGCGGGCGTCTCTACGAGCAGTACTTC. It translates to CASSGRLYEQYF.

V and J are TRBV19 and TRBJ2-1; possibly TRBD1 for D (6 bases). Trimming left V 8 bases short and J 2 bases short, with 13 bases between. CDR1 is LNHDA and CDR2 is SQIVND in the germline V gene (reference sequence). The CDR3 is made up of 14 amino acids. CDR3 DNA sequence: TGTGCCAGTGGACATGGGGGCGCCTACAATGAGCAGTTCTTC. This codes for CASGHGGAYNEQFF.

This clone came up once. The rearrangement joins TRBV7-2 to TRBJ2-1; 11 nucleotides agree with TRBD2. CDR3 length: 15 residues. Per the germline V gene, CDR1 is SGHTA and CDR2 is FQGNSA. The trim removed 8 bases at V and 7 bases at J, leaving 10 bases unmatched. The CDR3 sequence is CASSIKGLAVNEQFF. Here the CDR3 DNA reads TGTGCCAGCTCCATTAAGGGACTAGCGGTTAATGAGCAGTTCTTC. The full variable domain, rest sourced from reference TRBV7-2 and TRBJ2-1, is GAGVSQSPSNKVTEKGKDVELRCDPISGHTALYWYRQSLGQGLEFLIYFQGNSAPDKSGLPSDRFSAERTGGSVSTLTIQRTQQEDSAVYLCASSIKGLAVNEQFFGPGTRLTVL.

CDR3 in DNA: TGTGCCTGGTCCCAGGGACCAGGGGGAATCTACGAGCAGTACTTC. It is translated as CAWSQGPGGIYEQYF. The V call is TRBV30, the J call TRBJ2-7, with 7 bases aligning to TRBD1. CDR1 and CDR2 from the germline V gene are GTSNPN and SVGIG (reference sequence). J gave up 3 bases and V 5 bases, and 13 bases lay outside the gene matches. The CDR3 consists of 15 residues.

CDR3 bases: TGTGCCAGCAGTTTACCAAGAAGGGGAATCGCAGATACGCAGTATTTT. Its protein is CASSLPRRGIADTQYF. The V gene is TRBV27, the J gene TRBJ2-3; D perhaps matches TRBD1 (5 bases). Trimming shortened V by 2 bases and J by 4 bases, and 16 bases separated the two germline ends. This CDR3 has 16 residues. Germline V gene lookup returns CDR1 MNHEY and CDR2 SMNVEV (reference sequence).

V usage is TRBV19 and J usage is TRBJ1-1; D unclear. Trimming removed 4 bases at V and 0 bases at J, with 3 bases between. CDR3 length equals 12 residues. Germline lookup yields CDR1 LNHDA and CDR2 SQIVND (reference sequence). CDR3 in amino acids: CASSSMNTEAFF. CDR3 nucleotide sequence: TGTGCCAGTAGTAGTATGAACACTGAAGCTTTCTTT.

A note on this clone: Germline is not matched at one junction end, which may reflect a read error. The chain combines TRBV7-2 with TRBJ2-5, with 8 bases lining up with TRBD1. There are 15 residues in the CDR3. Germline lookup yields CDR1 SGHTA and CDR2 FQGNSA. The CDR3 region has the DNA TGTGCCGGCAGCTTAGATCCGGACAGGGTGGAGACCCAGTACTTC. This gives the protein CAGSLDPDRVETQYF.